The 2 T cell receptor beta chains below come from one sample, sequenced in a study of identical twins. A single record per CDR3 protein comes from TCRdb applying MiXCR to the 5' RACE reads. The table records more than 1.5 million distinct CDR3 sequences, around 33% of them present only once. Sequences were obtained from cord blood. These TCRs come from a newborn girl in good health.

This clonotype came up a few times. CDR3 amino acids: CSARGRSSGANVLTF. CDR3 bases: TGCAGTGCTAGAGGGCGCAGCTCTGGGGCCAACGTCCTGACTTTC. The rearrangement uses TRBV20-1 and TRBJ2-6; no clear D. Per germline, CDR1 DFQATT and CDR2 SNEGSKA (reference sequence). V lost 1 base and J lost 0, with 7 bases in between. The CDR3 has 15 residues.

In its sample, this clonotype was seen a few times. The V call is TRBV2, the J call TRBJ2-5; D perhaps matches TRBD2 (5 bases). Per the germline V gene, CDR1 is SNHLY and CDR2 is FYNNEI. V was clipped by 3 bases and J by 4 bases, with 15 bases between them. This CDR3 is built from 15 residues. CDR3 DNA sequence: TGTGCCAGCAGTGACTCCGGACTCGCCGCAGAGACCCAGTACTTC. The encoded protein is CASSDSGLAAETQYF.